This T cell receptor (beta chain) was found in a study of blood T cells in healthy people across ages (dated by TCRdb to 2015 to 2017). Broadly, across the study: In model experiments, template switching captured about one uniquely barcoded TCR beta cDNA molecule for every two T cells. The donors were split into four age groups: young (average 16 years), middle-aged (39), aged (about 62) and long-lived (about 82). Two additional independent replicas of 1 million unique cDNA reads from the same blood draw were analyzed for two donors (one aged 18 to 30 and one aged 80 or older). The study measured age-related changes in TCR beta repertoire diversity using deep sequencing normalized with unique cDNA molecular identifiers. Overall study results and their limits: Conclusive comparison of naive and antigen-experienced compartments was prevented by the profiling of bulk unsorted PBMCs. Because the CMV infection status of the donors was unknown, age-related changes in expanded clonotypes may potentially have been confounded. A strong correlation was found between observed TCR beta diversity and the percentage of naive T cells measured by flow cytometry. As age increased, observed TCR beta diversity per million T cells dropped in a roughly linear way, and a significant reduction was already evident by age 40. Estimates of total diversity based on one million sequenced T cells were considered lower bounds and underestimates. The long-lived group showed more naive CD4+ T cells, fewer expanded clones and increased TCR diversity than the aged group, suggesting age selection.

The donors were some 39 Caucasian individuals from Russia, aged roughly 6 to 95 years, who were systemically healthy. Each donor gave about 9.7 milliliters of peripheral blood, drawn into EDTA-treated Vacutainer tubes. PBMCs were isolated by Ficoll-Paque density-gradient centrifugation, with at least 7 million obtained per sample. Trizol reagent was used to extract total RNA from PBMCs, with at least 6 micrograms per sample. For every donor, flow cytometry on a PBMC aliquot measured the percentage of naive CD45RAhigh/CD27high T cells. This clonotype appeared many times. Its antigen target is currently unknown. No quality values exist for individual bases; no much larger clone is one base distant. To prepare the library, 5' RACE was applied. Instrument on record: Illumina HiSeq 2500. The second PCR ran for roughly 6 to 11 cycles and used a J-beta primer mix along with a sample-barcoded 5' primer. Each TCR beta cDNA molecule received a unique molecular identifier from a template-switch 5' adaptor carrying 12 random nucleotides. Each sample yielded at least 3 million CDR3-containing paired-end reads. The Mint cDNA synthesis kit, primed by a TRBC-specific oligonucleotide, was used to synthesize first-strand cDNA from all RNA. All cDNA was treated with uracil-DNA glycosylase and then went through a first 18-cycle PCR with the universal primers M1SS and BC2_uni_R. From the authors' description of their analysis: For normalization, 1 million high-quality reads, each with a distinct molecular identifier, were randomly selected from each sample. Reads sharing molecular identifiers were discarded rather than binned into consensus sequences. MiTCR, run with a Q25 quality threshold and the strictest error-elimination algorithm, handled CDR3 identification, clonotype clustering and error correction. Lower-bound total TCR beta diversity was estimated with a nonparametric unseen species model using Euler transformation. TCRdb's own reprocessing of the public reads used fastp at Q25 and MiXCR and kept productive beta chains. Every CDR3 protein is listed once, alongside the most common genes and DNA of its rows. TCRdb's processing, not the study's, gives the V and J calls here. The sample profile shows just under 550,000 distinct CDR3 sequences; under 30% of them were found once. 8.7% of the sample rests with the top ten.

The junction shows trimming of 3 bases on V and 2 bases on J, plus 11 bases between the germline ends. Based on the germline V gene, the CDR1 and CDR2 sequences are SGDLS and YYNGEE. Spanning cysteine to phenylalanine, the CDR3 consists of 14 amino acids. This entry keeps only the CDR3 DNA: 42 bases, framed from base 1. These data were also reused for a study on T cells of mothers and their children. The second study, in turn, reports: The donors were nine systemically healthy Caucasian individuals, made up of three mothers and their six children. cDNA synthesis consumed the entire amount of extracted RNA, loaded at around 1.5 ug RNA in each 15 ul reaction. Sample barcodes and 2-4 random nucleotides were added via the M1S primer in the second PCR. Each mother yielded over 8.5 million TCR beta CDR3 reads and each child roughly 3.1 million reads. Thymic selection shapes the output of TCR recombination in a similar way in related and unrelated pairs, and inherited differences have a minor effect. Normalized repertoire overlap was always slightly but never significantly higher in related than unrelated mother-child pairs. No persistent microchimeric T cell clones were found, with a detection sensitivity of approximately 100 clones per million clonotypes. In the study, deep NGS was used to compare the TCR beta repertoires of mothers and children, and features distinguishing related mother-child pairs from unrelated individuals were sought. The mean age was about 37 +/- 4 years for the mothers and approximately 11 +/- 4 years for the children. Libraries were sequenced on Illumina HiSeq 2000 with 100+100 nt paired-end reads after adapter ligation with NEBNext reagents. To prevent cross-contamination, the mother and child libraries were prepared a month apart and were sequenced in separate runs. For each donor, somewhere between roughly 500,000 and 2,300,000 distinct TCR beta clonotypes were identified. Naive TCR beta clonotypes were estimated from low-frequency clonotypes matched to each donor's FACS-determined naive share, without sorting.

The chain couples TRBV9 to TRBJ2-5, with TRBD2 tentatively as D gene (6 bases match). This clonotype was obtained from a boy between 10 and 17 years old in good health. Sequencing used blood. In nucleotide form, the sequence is TGTGCCAGCAGCGCCGGGGGTCCACAAGAGACCCAGTACTTC. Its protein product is CASSAGGPQETQYF.